These 4 T cell receptor beta chains share one sample of origin, sequenced in a study of blood T cell repertoires in COVID-19 (dated by TCRdb to about 2020). Library preparation was by the immunoSEQ multiplex PCR assay. TCRdb holds this immuneACCESS table with in-frame rearrangements only. Some clones are missing; in checked studies, unresolved V genes explain under half, and the rest has no known cause. The table for this sample lists 350,000 to 450,000 clones; roughly 90% of them were counted only once. The ten largest make up roughly 6.6% of the sample. What was sequenced was peripheral blood. The receptors were sampled from a woman in her fifties or sixties with COVID-19, enrolled during active disease.

V gene TRBV19 combines with J gene TRBJ2-1, with a weak D call TRBD2 (6 bases). In germline, CDR1 is LNHDA, CDR2 SQIVND (reference sequence). V lost 5 bases to trimming and J lost 2 bases, with 10 bases between them. CDR3 length equals 14 residues. CDR3 bases: TGTGCCAGTAGTGGCGGGACGACCTACAATGAGCAGTTCTTC. Its translation: CASSGGTTYNEQFF. The full variable domain, its missing parts supplied by reference TRBV19 and TRBJ2-1, is DGGITQSPKYLFRKEGQNVTLSCEQNLNHDAMYWYRQDPGQGLRLIYYSQIVNDFQKGDIAEGYSVSREKKESFPLTVTSAQKNPTAFYLCASSGGTTYNEQFFGPGTRLTVL.

This clone was observed a handful of times. V usage is TRBV7-3 and J usage is TRBJ1-6, with 10 positions matching TRBD1. Germline lookup yields CDR1 SGHTA and CDR2 FQGTGA. V gave up 1 base and J gave up 7 bases; unmatched junction bases: 4. This CDR3 comprises 16 residues. In DNA form, the CDR3 reads TGTGCCAGCAGCTTAAGGGGACAGGGGTGGAATTCACCCCTCCACTTT. This codes for CASSLRGQGWNSPLHF. The whole variable domain, remainder taken from reference TRBV7-3 and TRBJ1-6, is GAGVSQTPSNKVTEKGKYVELRCDPISGHTALYWYRQSLGQGPEFLIYFQGTGAADDSGLPNDRFFAVRPEGSVSTLKIQRTERGDSAVYLCASSLRGQGWNSPLHFGNGTRLTVT.

V is TRBV12-1 and J is TRBJ2-2; the table's D call, TRBD2, was not checked against the DNA. TRBV12-1 is deemed a pseudogene. The CDR3 runs to 14 residues. CDR3 sequence reads: CASPDPSGLRELFF. In nucleotides, the CDR3 is TGTGCCAGTCCCGATCCTAGCGGCTTGCGGGAGCTGTTTTTT.

This chain joins TRBV6-5 and TRBJ1-2; no firm D call. The CDR3 length is 12 residues. Per germline, CDR1 MNHEY and CDR2 SVGAGI. Trimming stripped 7 bases from V and 6 bases from J, with 12 bases between. In DNA, the CDR3 is TGTGCCAGCACCCCTTCGGGTCATGGCTACACCTTC. It specifies CASTPSGHGYTF.